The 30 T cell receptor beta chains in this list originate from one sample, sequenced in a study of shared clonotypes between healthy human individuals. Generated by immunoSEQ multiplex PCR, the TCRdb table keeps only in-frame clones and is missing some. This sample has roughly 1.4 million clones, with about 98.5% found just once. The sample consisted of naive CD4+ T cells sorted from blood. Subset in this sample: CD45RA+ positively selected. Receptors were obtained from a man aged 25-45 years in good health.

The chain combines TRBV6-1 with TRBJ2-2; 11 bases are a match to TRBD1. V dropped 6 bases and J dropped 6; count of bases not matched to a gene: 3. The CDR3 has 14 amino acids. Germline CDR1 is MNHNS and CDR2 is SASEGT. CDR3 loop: CASRGQGAPGELFF. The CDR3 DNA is TGTGCCAGCAGAGGACAGGGGGCGCCCGGGGAGCTGTTTTTT.

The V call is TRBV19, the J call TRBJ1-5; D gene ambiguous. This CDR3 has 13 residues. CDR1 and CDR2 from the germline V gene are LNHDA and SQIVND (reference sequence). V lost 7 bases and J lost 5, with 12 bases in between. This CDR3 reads CASIRVPDQPQHF. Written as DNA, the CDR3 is TGTGCCAGTATTCGGGTGCCAGATCAGCCCCAGCATTTT.

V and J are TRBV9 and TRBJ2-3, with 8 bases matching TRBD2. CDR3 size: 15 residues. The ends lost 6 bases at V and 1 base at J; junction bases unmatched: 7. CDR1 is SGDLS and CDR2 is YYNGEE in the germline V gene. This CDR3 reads CASNGGDTRTDTQYF. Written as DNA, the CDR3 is TGTGCCAGCAACGGGGGGGACACTCGCACAGATACGCAGTATTTT.

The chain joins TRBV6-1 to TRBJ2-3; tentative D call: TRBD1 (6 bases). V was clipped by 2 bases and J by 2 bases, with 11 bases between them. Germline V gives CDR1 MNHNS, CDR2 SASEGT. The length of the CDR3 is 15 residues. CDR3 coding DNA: TGTGCCAGCAGTGAACCCCAGGGGATCACAGATACGCAGTATTTT. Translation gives CASSEPQGITDTQYF.

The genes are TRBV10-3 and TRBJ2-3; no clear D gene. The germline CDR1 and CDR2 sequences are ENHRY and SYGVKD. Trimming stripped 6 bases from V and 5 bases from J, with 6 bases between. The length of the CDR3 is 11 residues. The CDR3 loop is CAISEKDTQYF. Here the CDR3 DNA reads TGTGCCATCAGCGAAAAAGATACGCAGTATTTT.

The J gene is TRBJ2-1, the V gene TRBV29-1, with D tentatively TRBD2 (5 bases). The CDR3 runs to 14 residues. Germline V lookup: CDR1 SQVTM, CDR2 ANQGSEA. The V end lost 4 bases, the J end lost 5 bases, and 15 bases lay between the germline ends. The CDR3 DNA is TGCAGCGTTGTGCAACTAGATCGCCACAATGAGCAGTTCTTC. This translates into CSVVQLDRHNEQFF.

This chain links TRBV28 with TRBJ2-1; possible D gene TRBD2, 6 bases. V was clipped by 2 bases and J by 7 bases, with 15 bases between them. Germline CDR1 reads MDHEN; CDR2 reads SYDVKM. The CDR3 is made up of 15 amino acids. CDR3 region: CASSLGLVEGNEQFF. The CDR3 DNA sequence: TGTGCCAGCAGTTTAGGGTTAGTGGAGGGAAATGAGCAGTTCTTC.

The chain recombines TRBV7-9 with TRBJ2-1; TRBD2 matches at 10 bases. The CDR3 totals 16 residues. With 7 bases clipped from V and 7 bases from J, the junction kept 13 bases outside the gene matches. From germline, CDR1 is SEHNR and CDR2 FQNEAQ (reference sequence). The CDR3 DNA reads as TGTGCCAGCACCGAACTAGCGGGAACCCCGTGGAATGAGCAGTTCTTC. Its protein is CASTELAGTPWNEQFF.

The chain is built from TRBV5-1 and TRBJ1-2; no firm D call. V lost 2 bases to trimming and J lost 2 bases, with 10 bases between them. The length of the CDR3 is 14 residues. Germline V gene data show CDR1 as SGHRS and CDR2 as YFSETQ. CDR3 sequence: CASSFSRTNYGYTF. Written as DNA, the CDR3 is TGCGCCAGCAGCTTTAGTCGGACCAACTATGGCTACACCTTC.

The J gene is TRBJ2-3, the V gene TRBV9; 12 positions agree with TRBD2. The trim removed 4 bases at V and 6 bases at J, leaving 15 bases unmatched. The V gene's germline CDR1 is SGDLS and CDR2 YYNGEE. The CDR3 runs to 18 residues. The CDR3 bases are TGTGCCAGCAGCTTCCGGACTAGCGGGAATGGGCTGGTGGATACGCAGTATTTT. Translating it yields CASSFRTSGNGLVDTQYF.

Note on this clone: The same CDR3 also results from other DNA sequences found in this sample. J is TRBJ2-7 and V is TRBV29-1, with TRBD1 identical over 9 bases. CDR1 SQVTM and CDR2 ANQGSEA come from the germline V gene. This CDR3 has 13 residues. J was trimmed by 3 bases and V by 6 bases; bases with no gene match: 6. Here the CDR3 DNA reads TGCAGCGTCCCGGGACAGGGAAGCTACGAGCAGTACTTC. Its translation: CSVPGQGSYEQYF.

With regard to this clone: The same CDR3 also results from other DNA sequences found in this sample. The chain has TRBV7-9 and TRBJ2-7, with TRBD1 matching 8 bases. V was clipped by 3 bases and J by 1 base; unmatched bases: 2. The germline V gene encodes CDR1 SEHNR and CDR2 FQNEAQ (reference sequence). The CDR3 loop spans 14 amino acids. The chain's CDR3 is CASSFTGGSYEQYF. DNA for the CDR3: TGTGCCAGCAGCTTCACAGGGGGATCCTACGAGCAGTACTTC.

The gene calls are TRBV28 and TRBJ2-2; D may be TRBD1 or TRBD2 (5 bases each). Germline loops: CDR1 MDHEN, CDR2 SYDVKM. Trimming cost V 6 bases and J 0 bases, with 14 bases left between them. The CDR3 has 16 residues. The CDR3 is CASRDSWDPNTGELFF. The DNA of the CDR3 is TGTGCCAGCAGAGATTCATGGGACCCGAACACCGGGGAGCTGTTTTTT.

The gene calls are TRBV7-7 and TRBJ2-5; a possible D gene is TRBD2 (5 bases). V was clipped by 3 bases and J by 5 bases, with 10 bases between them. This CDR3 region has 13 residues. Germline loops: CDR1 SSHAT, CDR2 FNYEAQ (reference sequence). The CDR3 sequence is CASSFSRGETQYF. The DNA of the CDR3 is TGTGCCAGCAGCTTTTCGAGAGGGGAGACCCAGTACTTC.

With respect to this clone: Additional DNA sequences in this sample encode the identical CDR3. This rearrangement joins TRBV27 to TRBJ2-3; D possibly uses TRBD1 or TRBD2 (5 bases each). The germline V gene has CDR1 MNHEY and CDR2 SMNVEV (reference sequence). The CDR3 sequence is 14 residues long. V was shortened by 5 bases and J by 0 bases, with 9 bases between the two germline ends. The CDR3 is CASSLGVSTDTQYF. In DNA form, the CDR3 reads TGTGCCAGCAGTCTGGGGGTTAGCACAGATACGCAGTATTTT.

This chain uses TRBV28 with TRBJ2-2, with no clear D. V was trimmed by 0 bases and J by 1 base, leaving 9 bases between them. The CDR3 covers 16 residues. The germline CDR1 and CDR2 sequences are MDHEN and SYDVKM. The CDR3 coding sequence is TGTGCCAGCAGTTTATGGGGCCTACTGAACACCGGGGAGCTGTTTTTT. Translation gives CASSLWGLLNTGELFF.

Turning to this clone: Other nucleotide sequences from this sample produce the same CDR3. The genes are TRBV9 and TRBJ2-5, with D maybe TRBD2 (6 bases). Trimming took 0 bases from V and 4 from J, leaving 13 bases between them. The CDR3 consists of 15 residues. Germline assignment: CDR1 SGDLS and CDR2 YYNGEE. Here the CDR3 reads CASSVAGGRGETQYF. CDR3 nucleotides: TGTGCCAGCAGCGTAGCAGGCGGGCGGGGAGAGACCCAGTACTTC.

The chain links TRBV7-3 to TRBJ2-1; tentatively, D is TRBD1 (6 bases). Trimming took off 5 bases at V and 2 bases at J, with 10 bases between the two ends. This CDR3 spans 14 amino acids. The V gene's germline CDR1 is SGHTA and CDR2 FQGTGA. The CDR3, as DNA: TGTGCCAGCAGCCCGGACAGACCCTACAATGAGCAGTTCTTC. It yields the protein CASSPDRPYNEQFF.

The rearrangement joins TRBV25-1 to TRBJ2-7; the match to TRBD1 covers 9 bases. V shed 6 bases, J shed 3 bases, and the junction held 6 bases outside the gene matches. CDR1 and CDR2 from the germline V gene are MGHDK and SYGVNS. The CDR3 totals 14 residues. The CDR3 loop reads CASREQGAVYEQYF. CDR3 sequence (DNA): TGTGCCAGCAGGGAACAGGGGGCGGTCTACGAGCAGTACTTC.

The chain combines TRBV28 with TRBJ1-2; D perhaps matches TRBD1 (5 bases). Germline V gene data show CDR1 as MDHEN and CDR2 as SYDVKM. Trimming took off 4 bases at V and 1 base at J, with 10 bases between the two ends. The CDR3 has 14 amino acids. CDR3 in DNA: TGTGCCAGCAGTTCCCGGGACGATAACTATGGCTACACCTTC. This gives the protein CASSSRDDNYGYTF.

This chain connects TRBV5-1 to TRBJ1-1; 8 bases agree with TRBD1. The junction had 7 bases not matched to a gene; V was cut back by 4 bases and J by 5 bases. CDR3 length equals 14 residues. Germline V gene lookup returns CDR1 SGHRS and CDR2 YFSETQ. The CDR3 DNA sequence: TGCGCCAGCAGCGACCCAGGGGGCCTAACTGAAGCTTTCTTT. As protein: CASSDPGGLTEAFF.

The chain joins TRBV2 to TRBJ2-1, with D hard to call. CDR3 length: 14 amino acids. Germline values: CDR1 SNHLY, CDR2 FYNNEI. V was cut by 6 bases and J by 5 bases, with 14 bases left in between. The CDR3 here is CASRGRLVNNEQFF. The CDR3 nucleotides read TGTGCCAGCAGAGGCCGACTGGTAAACAATGAGCAGTTCTTC. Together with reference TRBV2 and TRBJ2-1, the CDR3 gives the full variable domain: EPEVTQTPSHQVTQMGQEVILRCVPISNHLYFYWYRQILGQKVEFLVSFYNNEISEKSEIFDDQFSVERPDGSNFTLKIRSTKLEDSAMYFCASRGRLVNNEQFFGPGTRLTVL.

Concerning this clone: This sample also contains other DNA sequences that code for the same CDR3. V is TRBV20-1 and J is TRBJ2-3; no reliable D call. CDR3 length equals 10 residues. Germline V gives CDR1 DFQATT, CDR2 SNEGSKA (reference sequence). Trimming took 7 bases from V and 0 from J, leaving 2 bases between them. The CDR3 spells CSVSTDTQYF. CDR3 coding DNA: TGCAGTGTGAGCACAGATACGCAGTATTTT.

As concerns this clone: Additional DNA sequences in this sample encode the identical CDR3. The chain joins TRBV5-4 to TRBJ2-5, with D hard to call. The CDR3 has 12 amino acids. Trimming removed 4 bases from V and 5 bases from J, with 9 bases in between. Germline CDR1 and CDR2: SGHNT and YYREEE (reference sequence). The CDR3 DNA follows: TGTGCCAGCAGCCTTGTTAGGGAGACCCAGTACTTC. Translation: CASSLVRETQYF. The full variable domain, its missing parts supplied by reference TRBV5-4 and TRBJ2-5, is ETGVTQSPTHLIKTRGQQVTLRCSSQSGHNTVSWYQQALGQGPQFIFQYYREEENGRGNFPPRFSGLQFPNYSSELNVNALELDDSALYLCASSLVRETQYFGPGTRLLVL.

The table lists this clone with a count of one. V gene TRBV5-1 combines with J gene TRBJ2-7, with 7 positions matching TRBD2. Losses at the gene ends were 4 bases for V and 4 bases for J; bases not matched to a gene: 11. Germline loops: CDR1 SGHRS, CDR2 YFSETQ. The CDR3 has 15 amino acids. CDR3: CASSQLLSGGYEQYF. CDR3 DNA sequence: TGCGCCAGCAGCCAACTACTATCGGGAGGATACGAGCAGTACTTC.

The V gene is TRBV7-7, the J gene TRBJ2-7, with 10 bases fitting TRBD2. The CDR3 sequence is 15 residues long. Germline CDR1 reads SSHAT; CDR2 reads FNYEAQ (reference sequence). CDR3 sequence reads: CASAPGLAGAHEQYF. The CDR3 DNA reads TGTGCTAGCGCCCCGGGGCTAGCGGGAGCCCACGAGCAGTACTTC.

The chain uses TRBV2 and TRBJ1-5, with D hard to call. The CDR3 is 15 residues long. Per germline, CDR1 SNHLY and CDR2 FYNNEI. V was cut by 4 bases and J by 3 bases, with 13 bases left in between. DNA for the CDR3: TGTGCCAGCAGTGGAAGAAGTAACCCCAATCAGCCCCAGCATTTT. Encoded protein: CASSGRSNPNQPQHF.

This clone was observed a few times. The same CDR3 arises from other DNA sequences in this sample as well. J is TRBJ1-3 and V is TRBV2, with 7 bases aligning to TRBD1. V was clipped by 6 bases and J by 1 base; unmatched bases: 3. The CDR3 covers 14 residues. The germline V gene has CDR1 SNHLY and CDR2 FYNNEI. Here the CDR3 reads CASRATGSGNTIYF. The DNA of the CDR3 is TGTGCCAGCAGGGCGACAGGGTCTGGAAACACCATATATTTT.

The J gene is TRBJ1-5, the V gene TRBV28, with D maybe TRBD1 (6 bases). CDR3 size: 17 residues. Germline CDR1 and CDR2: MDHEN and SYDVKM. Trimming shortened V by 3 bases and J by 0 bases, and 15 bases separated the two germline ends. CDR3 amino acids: CASSFRQASYSNQPQHF. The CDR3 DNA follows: TGTGCCAGCAGTTTCAGACAGGCTTCCTATAGCAATCAGCCCCAGCATTTT.

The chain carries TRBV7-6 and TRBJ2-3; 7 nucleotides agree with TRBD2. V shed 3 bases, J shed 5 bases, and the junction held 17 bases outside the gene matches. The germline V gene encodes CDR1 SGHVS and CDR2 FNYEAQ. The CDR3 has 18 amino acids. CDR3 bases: TGTGCCAGCAGCTTGGGGGTTCTAGCGGTCTTAGGTGGAGATACGCAGTATTTT. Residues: CASSLGVLAVLGGDTQYF.